One and the same sample provided the 7 T cell receptor beta chains below, sequenced in a study of control samples from healthy donors and cancer patients. Method: immunoSEQ multiplex PCR; TCRdb's copy keeps in-frame clones and lacks some. The table includes roughly 92,000 clones, about 88% detected once. Sequencing was carried out using blood. All receptors derive from a woman between 45 and 60 years old in good health.

The chain recombines TRBV2 with TRBJ1-3; D ambiguous. The V and J ends lost 8 bases and 4 bases respectively, with 9 bases between them. CDR3 size: 12 residues. Germline CDR1 SNHLY, CDR2 FYNNEI. CDR3 sequence (DNA): TGTGCCAGCGAGGGAGGAGGAAACACCATATATTTT. Protein sequence: CASEGGGNTIYF.

In DNA form, the CDR3 reads TGTGCCAGCAGTGAAGGGGGACAGGGTTTTCACGAGCAGTACTTC. Its translation: CASSEGGQGFHEQYF. The J gene is TRBJ2-7, the V gene TRBV2; TRBD1 agrees at 9 bases. V shed 1 base, J shed 5 bases, and the junction held 6 bases outside the gene matches. Germline-derived CDR1 and CDR2 are SNHLY and FYNNEI. The CDR3 spans 15 residues.

This clone was detected only once. V usage is TRBV11-1 and J usage is TRBJ1-2, with D possibly being TRBD1 (5 bases). Germline V gives CDR1 SGHAT, CDR2 FQDESV (reference sequence). The V gene lost 2 bases and the J gene lost 8 bases, with 12 bases spanning the gap. The CDR3 has 13 amino acids. The CDR3, as DNA: TGTGCCAGCAGCTTAACGCAGGGTTGGGGCTACACCTTC. It specifies CASSLTQGWGYTF.

The chain links TRBV28 to TRBJ1-4; D might be TRBD1 (5 bases). Trimming took 6 bases from V and 7 from J, leaving 12 bases between them. Germline assignment: CDR1 MDHEN and CDR2 SYDVKM. The CDR3 spans 13 residues. In nucleotides, the CDR3 is TGTGCCAGCAGGGAGGGGTTCGTTGAAAAACTGTTTTTT. This encodes CASREGFVEKLFF.

The chain recombines TRBV25-1 with TRBJ2-2; D unresolved. Germline CDR1 MGHDK, CDR2 SYGVNS. V was pared by 2 bases and J by 3 bases, with 7 bases between. CDR3 length: 14 residues. The CDR3 sequence: CASSEDVDTGELFF. CDR3 sequence (DNA): TGTGCCAGCAGTGAAGACGTTGACACCGGGGAGCTGTTTTTT.

V gene TRBV5-1 combines with J gene TRBJ1-3; no clear D gene. CDR1 SGHRS and CDR2 YFSETQ come from the germline V gene. Between the trimmed V and J ends, which lost 4 bases and 6 bases, there was a span of 17 bases. The CDR3 has 15 amino acids. The CDR3 coding sequence is TGCGCCAGCAGCCCCCGCGGAGGGCAGGAAAACACCATATATTTT. This translates into CASSPRGGQENTIYF.

The V gene is TRBV10-3, the J gene TRBJ2-7, with D perhaps matching TRBD1 (6 bases). V shed 6 bases and J shed 3 bases, with 24 bases lying between them. Germline assignment: CDR1 ENHRY and CDR2 SYGVKD. The CDR3 has 17 residues. As DNA, the CDR3 is TGTGCCATCAGGAACGTACGGTCCGGGACACGAAGCTACGAGCAGTACTTC. Translation: CAIRNVRSGTRSYEQYF.